This T cell receptor (beta chain) was retrieved from a study of CD8+CD57+ T cells in acquired aplastic anemia. This CDR3 contains 13 residues. V was cut by 4 bases and J by 3 bases, with 10 bases left in between. CDR1 and CDR2 from the germline V gene are SGHNT and YYREEE (reference sequence). In patients chosen for sequencing, flow cytometry had shown CD8+CD57+ cell expansion. Severe acquired aplastic anemia was diagnosed in all patients. Receipt of therapy had not occurred in any patient by the time of blood sampling. Both TCR beta VDJ combination and CDR3 sequence profiling were carried out. Genomic DNA was the template for this profiling. TCRdb processed the reads anew with MiXCR; each CDR3 protein has one entry. The profile shows over 150,000 distinct CDR3 sequences, 71% of them singletons.

This sequence joins TRBV5-4 and TRBJ1-2, with TRBD1 as a possible D gene (5 bases). This TCR was recovered from a human donor with aplastic anemia. Sequenced material: sorted CD4+, CD8+, or CD8+CD57+ T cells (not recorded which) from PBMCs. This CDR3 is CASSAGLHYGYTF. DNA for the CDR3: TGTGCCAGCAGCGCAGGGTTGCACTATGGCTACACCTTC.